This T cell receptor beta chain was observed in a study of a mutant IDH1 vaccine in newly diagnosed glioma (dated by TCRdb to the early 2020s). Describing the broader study: Vaccination began 4-6 weeks after radiotherapy alone, or alongside temozolomide cycles in the chemotherapy-containing groups. Visit V12 was the week-35 safety follow-up and visit V13 was the week-47 end of study. Longitudinal TCRB deep sequencing was performed for some 25 treated patients wherever samples were available for exploratory analyses. Of the 25 to 35 patients who were treated, approximately 60% were male and around 38% were female, and the mean age was about 40 years. Prior to enrollment, patients had been given standard therapy consisting of radiotherapy alone, temozolomide alone, or radiochemotherapy with temozolomide, with the combination given to most patients. Peripheral blood was drawn at six visits: V03 (baseline), V05, V07, V10, V12 and V13. General conclusions and limits of the study: Pseudoprogression appeared unrelated to alterations in the top peripheral T cell clonotypes detected by TCRB sequencing. Immune responses induced by the vaccine were seen in about 93% of patients across multiple MHC alleles. PBMC samples for TCRB deep sequencing were selected based on availability. It was noted by the authors that analyses of patient blood samples could not be reproduced owing to sample limitations.

On this clone: Its target antigen remains unknown. It has no much larger one-base neighbor in the sample; base qualities were not kept.

According to the study, the label for this sample's time point signals: week 35, safety follow-up. Every vaccine dose consisted of 300 ug of a 20-mer mutant IDH1 peptide in Montanide, administered subcutaneously together with topical imiquimod. Across visits V03 through V10, patients got a total of eight vaccinations, given in weeks 1, 3, 5, 7, 11, 15, 19 and 23. Donors had newly diagnosed WHO grade 3 or 4 IDH1-mutant astrocytomas with loss of nuclear ATRX. The samples were drawn from NOA16, a multicentre, single-arm, open-label phase I trial in Germany that tested a mutant IDH1 peptide vaccine in humans for the first time. Genomic DNA for TCRB sequencing was extracted from EDTA blood using the DNeasy Blood and Tissue Kit. Receptors were amplified or captured by the immunoSEQ multiplex PCR assay. Rearranged TCR beta chain sequences were amplified using the hsTCRB Kit according to the manufacturer's protocol. TCRB libraries were sequenced on an Illumina MiSeq. The published analysis was carried out like this. Demultiplexing, trimming and gene mapping were performed with the kit vendor's proprietary platform. What TCRdb holds here is the immuneACCESS table cut down to in-frame rearrangements. Part of the clones is not present; checked against another copy, under half of the missing clones reflect an unresolved V gene, and the others are unexplained. From that table come the V and J calls and clone size; the DNA was used to work out D and trimming. This sample is represented by 73,000 or so clones; roughly 80% of them were singletons. Around 12% of the sample comes from the top ten.

The source of this sequence is a man aged 18-30 years with glioma. The sequenced sample was PBMCs, obtained from a glioma patient whose treatment included an IDH1 peptide vaccine.

The nucleotides are TGTGCCAGCAGTGCGGGGAGCTATGGCTACACCTTC. Its translation reads: CASSAGSYGYTF. The chain couples TRBV2 to TRBJ1-2; the D gene lacks a confident call. There are 12 amino acids in the CDR3, from cysteine to phenylalanine inclusive. The DNA shown is the 36-base CDR3, in frame from base 1. V is clipped by 4 bases and J by 4 bases, and the sequence between their germline boundaries is 7 bases long. The germline V gene yields SNHLY for CDR1 and FYNNEI for CDR2. Full variable domain (CDR3 extended with the reference TRBV2 and TRBJ1-2 proteins): EPEVTQTPSHQVTQMGQEVILRCVPISNHLYFYWYRQILGQKVEFLVSFYNNEISEKSEIFDDQFSVERPDGSNFTLKIRSTKLEDSAMYFCASSAGSYGYTFGSGTRLTVV.